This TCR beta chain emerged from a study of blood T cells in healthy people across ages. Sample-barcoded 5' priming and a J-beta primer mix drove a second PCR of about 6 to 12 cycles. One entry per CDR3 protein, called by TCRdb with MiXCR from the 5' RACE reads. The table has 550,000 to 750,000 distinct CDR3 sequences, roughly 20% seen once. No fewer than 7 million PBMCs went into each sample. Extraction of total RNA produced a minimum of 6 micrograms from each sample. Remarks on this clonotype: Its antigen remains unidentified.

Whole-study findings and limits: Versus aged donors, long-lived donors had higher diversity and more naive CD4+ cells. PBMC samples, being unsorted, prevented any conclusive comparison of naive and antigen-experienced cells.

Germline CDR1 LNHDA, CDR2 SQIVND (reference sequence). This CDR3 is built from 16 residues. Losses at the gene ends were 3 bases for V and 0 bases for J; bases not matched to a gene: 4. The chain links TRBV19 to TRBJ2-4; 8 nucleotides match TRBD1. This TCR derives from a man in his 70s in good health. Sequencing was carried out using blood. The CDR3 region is CASSIGTGIAKNIQYF. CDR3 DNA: TGTGCCAGTAGTATCGGGACAGGCATAGCCAAAAACATTCAGTACTTC.